Listed here is a single T cell receptor (beta chain). These data are taken from a study of T cell changes during pregnancy in multiple sclerosis. There are 13 residues in the CDR3. After removal of 4 bases from V and 7 bases from J, the junction contained 5 bases not matched to a gene. Germline V lookup: CDR1 SGHVS, CDR2 FNYEAQ. Data came from immunoSEQ multiplex PCR; TCRdb stores just in-frame clones and leaves some out. Among 75,000 to 90,000 clones listed, roughly nine tenths were seen once. The specimen comprised PBMCs, sampled in the first trimester of pregnancy. This TCR was sampled from a female donor in good health, serving as a control in a pregnancy study. Some clones in this sample may be carry-over from other donors' samples. The rearrangement joins TRBV7-6 to TRBJ2-7, with 9 bases identical to TRBD1. Here the CDR3 DNA reads TGTGCCAGCAGCTCACAGGGGGCGGGGGAGCAGTACTTC. This encodes CASSSQGAGEQYF.